Below, 13 T cell receptor beta chains from the same sample are listed, as sequenced in a study of T cells in localized non-small cell lung cancer. TCRdb keeps only in-frame clones here, not all; method: immunoSEQ multiplex PCR. The data show some 11,000 clones, roughly half seen once. Sequenced material: lymph node tissue, taken before any cancer treatment. The receptor set was obtained from a woman aged 40-69 years with stage II squamous cell lung carcinoma.

The chain couples TRBV6-8 to TRBJ2-7; TRBD1 matches 9 bases. CDR1 is MNHGY and CDR2 is SAAAGT in the germline V gene. With 0 bases clipped from V and 3 bases from J, the junction kept 3 bases outside the gene matches. The CDR3 covers 15 residues. In DNA form, the CDR3 reads TGTGCCAGCAGTTACTCGTCGGGACAGGGCTACGAGCAGTACTTC. Its translation is CASSYSSGQGYEQYF.

This rearrangement joins TRBV28 to TRBJ2-5; 10 nucleotides align to TRBD1. Germline assignment: CDR1 MDHEN and CDR2 SYDVKM. The CDR3 totals 15 residues. J lost 2 bases, V lost 6 bases, and 6 bases had no gene match. DNA of the CDR3: TGTGCCAGCAGCTCCGACAGGGGGCTACAAGAGACCCAGTACTTC. It translates to CASSSDRGLQETQYF.

The rearrangement joins TRBV6-8 to TRBJ2-1; 13 bases agree with TRBD2. Germline V gives CDR1 MNHGY, CDR2 SAAAGT. With 6 bases clipped from V and 10 bases from J, the junction kept 6 bases outside the gene matches. This CDR3 has 14 residues. For the CDR3, the DNA is TGTGCCAGCAGCGGACTAGCGGGAGCGGGGGAGCAGTTCTTC. Amino acid sequence: CASSGLAGAGEQFF.

The CDR3 loop reads CASSSFVGSTYNEQFF. As DNA, the CDR3 is TGTGCCAGCAGCTCTTTTGTTGGGAGCACCTACAATGAGCAGTTCTTC. V usage is TRBV11-3 and J usage is TRBJ2-1, with D possibly TRBD2 on 5 matching bases. CDR1 SGHNT and CDR2 YENEEA come from the germline V gene. This CDR3 is 16 amino acids long. Between the trimmed V and J ends, which lost 4 bases and 2 bases, there was a span of 15 bases.

The chain links TRBV19 to TRBJ2-1; the D is unclear. Trimming removed 1 base at V and 7 bases at J, with 11 bases between. Germline V gene data show CDR1 as LNHDA and CDR2 as SQIVND (reference sequence). The CDR3 totals 14 residues. CDR3 DNA sequence: TGTGCCAGTAGTATAGGGGCCAGCCGGAATGAGCAGTTCTTC. This encodes CASSIGASRNEQFF.

This clone has more than one count but fewer than ten. The V and J genes are TRBV1 and TRBJ2-7; the DNA was not used to check the table's D call, TRBD1. TRBV1 constitutes a pseudogene. The CDR3 extends over 16 amino acids. CDR3 amino acids: CASSQERDRGPGEQYF. Written as DNA, the CDR3 is TGCGCCAGCAGCCAAGAGAGGGACAGGGGTCCGGGGGAGCAGTACTTC.

The V call is TRBV10-1, the J call TRBJ2-7; 10 positions match TRBD1. The CDR3 runs 15 residues. V lost 4 bases to trimming and J lost 3 bases; unmatched junction nucleotides: 6. Germline V gives CDR1 WNHNN, CDR2 SYGVQD (reference sequence). In nucleotides, the CDR3 is TGCGCCAGCAGTGGGACCGGGACAGGGGTCTACGAGCAGTACTTC. This codes for CASSGTGTGVYEQYF.

This clone turned up a few times. The V and J genes are TRBV6-7 and TRBJ1-1; a weak D match, TRBD1 (5 bases). TRBV6-7 is assigned to the ORF class and has an uncertain function. V was trimmed by 5 bases and J by 0 bases, leaving 13 bases between them. The CDR3 runs 15 residues. The CDR3 here is CASSEFVRVNTEAFF. In nucleotides, the CDR3 is TGTGCCAGCAGTGAATTCGTCAGGGTGAACACTGAAGCTTTCTTT.

By its share, this clone is large. The V and J genes are TRBV11-3 and TRBJ1-2; D is ambiguous. Trimming pared 5 bases from V and 4 bases from J, leaving 17 bases between. Germline-derived CDR1 and CDR2 are SGHNT and YENEEA. This CDR3 comprises 15 residues. The CDR3 spells CASSQADEGGYGYTF. The DNA for the CDR3 is TGTGCCAGCAGCCAAGCCGATGAGGGAGGCTATGGCTACACCTTC.

This rearrangement joins TRBV29-1 to TRBJ1-1; a possible D gene is TRBD1 (5 bases). The CDR3 has 13 residues. Germline V lookup: CDR1 SQVTM, CDR2 ANQGSEA. V lost 7 bases and J lost 5, with 17 bases in between. CDR3 DNA sequence: TGCAGCGGGAGGTGGGGAGCAGGGACTGAAGCTTTCTTT. This translates into CSGRWGAGTEAFF.

The chain is built from TRBV28 and TRBJ2-7; D may be TRBD1 (7 bases). Germline V gene sequence: CDR1 MDHEN, CDR2 SYDVKM. The V end lost 6 bases, the J end lost 4 bases, and 22 bases lay between the germline ends. CDR3 length: 16 residues. CDR3 bases: TGTGCCAGCAGCTTAAGGGTTCGGAGGGGGCTGTACGAGCAGTACTTC. This sequence encodes CASSLRVRRGLYEQYF.

This clone was observed a handful of times. The chain employs TRBV6-8 and TRBJ1-3, with a possible D match to TRBD1 (5 bases). The CDR3 has 15 amino acids. V lost 5 bases to trimming and J lost 0 bases, with 11 bases between them. CDR1 is MNHGY, CDR2 SAAAGT, per germline. Here the CDR3 reads CASSQEGSSGNTIYF. The DNA for the CDR3 is TGTGCCAGCAGTCAGGAGGGGAGCTCTGGAAACACCATATATTTT.

V and J are TRBV29-1 and TRBJ1-2; D is possibly TRBD1 (5 bases). The germline gives CDR1 SQVTM, CDR2 ANQGSEA. CDR3 length equals 14 residues. The germline V and J ends were trimmed by 0 bases and 7 bases, with 15 bases remaining between them. The CDR3 loop reads CSVEEVGRRSGYTF. DNA for the CDR3: TGCAGCGTTGAAGAGGTGGGGCGCAGGTCTGGCTACACCTTC.